Below, 11 T cell receptor beta chains from the same sample are listed, as sequenced in a study of shared clonotypes between healthy human individuals (dated by TCRdb to the early 2020s). CD8 naive samples were CD45RO-negative cells positively selected for CCR7, giving a CD45RA+CCR7+ population that excluded TemRA cells. The library relied on the immunoSEQ multiplex PCR assay. TCRdb retrieved this table from immuneACCESS and kept in-frame rearrangements only. Not all clones are present; in checked studies, unresolved V genes account for under half, and no reason is known for the remainder. The sample table lists about 870,000 clones, about 91% of them with a count of one. Jointly, the top ten make up 24% of the sample. Sequencing input: naive CD8+ T cells sorted from blood. The sample's cell subset or site label, decoded: CD45RA+CCR7+. The receptor set was obtained from a young man in good health.

The chain combines TRBV7-2 with TRBJ2-7, with 8 bases lining up with TRBD2. Germline V gene lookup returns CDR1 SGHTA and CDR2 FQGNSA. This CDR3 is built from 14 residues. The V gene end was trimmed by 4 bases and the J gene end by 2 bases; junction bases not matched to a gene: 4. DNA of the CDR3: TGTGCCAGCAGCTCGTTTAGCGGGGCCTACGAGCAGTACTTC. Protein sequence: CASSSFSGAYEQYF.

The chain is built from TRBV5-1 and TRBJ1-5, with a tentative D call TRBD1 (5 bases). The germline V and J ends were trimmed by 2 bases and 4 bases, with 16 bases remaining between them. The CDR3 covers 16 residues. Germline CDR1 and CDR2: SGHRS and YFSETQ. CDR3 sequence reads: CASSLDSLNSNQPQHF. The CDR3 DNA is TGCGCCAGCAGCTTAGACAGTCTAAACTCTAATCAGCCCCAGCATTTT.

The count of this clone is one. The rearrangement links TRBV5-5 to TRBJ1-5, with 7 nucleotides matching TRBD1. The J segment lost 0 bases and the V segment lost 3 bases, leaving 6 bases of the junction unmatched. The germline V gene has CDR1 SGHKS and CDR2 YYEKEE (reference sequence). The CDR3 has 16 amino acids. CDR3 residues: CASSSGQTVSNQPQHF. CDR3 sequence (DNA): TGTGCCAGCAGCTCGGGACAGACGGTTAGCAATCAGCCCCAGCATTTT. Together with reference TRBV5-5 and TRBJ1-5, the CDR3 gives the full variable domain: DAGVTQSPTHLIKTRGQQVTLRCSPISGHKSVSWYQQVLGQGPQFIFQYYEKEERGRGNFPDRFSARQFPNYSSELNVNALLLGDSALYLCASSSGQTVSNQPQHFGDGTRLSIL.

The chain combines TRBV19 with TRBJ2-7, with unresolved D. The CDR3 runs to 13 residues. Germline loops: CDR1 LNHDA, CDR2 SQIVND (reference sequence). Trimming took off 4 bases at V and 0 bases at J, with 7 bases between the two ends. The CDR3 nucleotides are TGTGCCAGTAGTAGGGTTCCCTCCTACGAGCAGTACTTC. It is translated as CASSRVPSYEQYF.

CDR3 sequence: CSVTSGVTDTQYF. CDR3 DNA: TGCAGCGTTACGTCAGGGGTAACAGATACGCAGTATTTT. The V and J genes are TRBV29-1 and TRBJ2-3, with a possible D match to TRBD1 (6 bases). V was cut by 5 bases and J by 3 bases, with 12 bases left in between. The CDR3 has 13 amino acids. Germline CDR1 reads SQVTM; CDR2 reads ANQGSEA.

The chain recombines TRBV29-1 with TRBJ2-3; D gene ambiguous. The CDR3 loop spans 13 amino acids. From germline, CDR1 is SQVTM and CDR2 ANQGSEA. V lost 1 base, J lost 4 bases, and 9 bases lay in between. The CDR3 loop is CSVEGGNADTQYF. The DNA for the CDR3 is TGCAGCGTTGAAGGAGGAAACGCAGATACGCAGTATTTT.

The V gene is TRBV6-1, the J gene TRBJ1-5, with D unclear. V was trimmed by 6 bases and J by 7 bases, leaving 7 bases between them. Looked up from germline, CDR1 is MNHNS and CDR2 is SASEGT. The CDR3 is 11 amino acids. The DNA for the CDR3 is TGTGCCAGCAGGGGTGAGCAGCCCCAGCATTTT. Translated, it gives CASRGEQPQHF.

The rearrangement uses TRBV28 and TRBJ1-5; D is possibly TRBD1 (5 bases). The V end was cut by 7 bases, the J end by 4 bases, with 11 bases between. CDR1 is MDHEN and CDR2 is SYDVKM in the germline V gene. The length of the CDR3 is 13 residues. The CDR3 bases are TGTGCCAGCACAAATCGGGGGAATCAGCCCCAGCATTTT. This encodes CASTNRGNQPQHF.

The chain has TRBV7-8 and TRBJ2-7; D ambiguous. Germline values: CDR1 SGHVS, CDR2 FQNEAQ. Trimming stripped 1 base from V and 5 bases from J, with 18 bases between. This CDR3 is 16 amino acids long. The CDR3 spells CASSLVSEIGGHEQYF. As DNA, the CDR3 is TGTGCCAGCAGCTTAGTGTCGGAAATAGGTGGGCACGAGCAGTACTTC.

This sequence joins TRBV5-8 and TRBJ2-3, with TRBD2 matching over 15 bases. Per germline, CDR1 SGHTS and CDR2 YDEGEE. The CDR3 has 15 residues. V lost 2 bases to trimming and J lost 6 bases; unmatched junction nucleotides: 1. CDR3: CASSFGLAGGDTQYF. The DNA for the CDR3 is TGTGCCAGCAGCTTCGGACTAGCGGGAGGGGATACGCAGTATTTT.

The chain is built from TRBV4-1 and TRBJ2-2; D perhaps matches TRBD2 (6 bases). Germline V gene data show CDR1 as MGHRA and CDR2 as YSYEKL. The CDR3 runs to 15 residues. Trimming cost V 1 base and J 3 bases, with 9 bases left between them. CDR3 sequence: CASSQGTTDTGELFF. The CDR3 bases are TGCGCCAGCAGCCAAGGGACTACTGACACCGGGGAGCTGTTTTTT.